These 5 T cell receptor beta chains were sequenced from one sample in a study of graft-versus-host responses after intestinal transplantation. Profiling relied on immunoSEQ multiplex PCR, and the TCRdb table lists in-frame clones only, not all of them. The profile covers about 97,000 clones, with 90% appearing a single time and about 16% taken by the ten largest. The specimen comprised PBMCs, sampled roughly 410 days after intestinal transplant. These TCRs come from a human patient who received an intestinal transplant, so some T cells may come from the graft donor.

The V call is TRBV7-3, the J call TRBJ1-1; 8 nucleotides match TRBD1. The CDR3 length is 15 residues. V trimming: 6 bases; J trimming: 7 bases; junction bases outside the gene matches: 13. In germline, CDR1 is SGHTA, CDR2 FQGTGA. The CDR3 bases are TGTGCCAGCAGTCCATACAGGACAGGGCGGGATGAAGCTTTCTTT. Protein: CASSPYRTGRDEAFF.

The chain employs TRBV11-2 and TRBJ1-2, with D unclear. V dropped 0 bases and J dropped 2 bases, with 10 bases sitting between them. Germline V CDR1 and CDR2: SGHAT, FQNNGV. The CDR3 spans 15 residues. The CDR3 loop reads CASSLEGGSNYGYTF. The CDR3 DNA sequence: TGTGCCAGCAGCTTAGAAGGCGGTTCGAACTATGGCTACACCTTC.

In DNA form, the CDR3 reads TGTGCCAGCAGTCCCACGGTGGGGGGGGCGGGGGAGCAGTACTTC. Amino acid sequence: CASSPTVGGAGEQYF. The chain is built from TRBV6-5 and TRBJ2-7, with TRBD2 as a possible D gene (7 bases). The CDR3 has 15 amino acids. V shed 5 bases and J shed 7 bases, with 21 bases lying between them. Germline V gene data show CDR1 as MNHEY and CDR2 as SVGAGI.

The V call is TRBV6-6, the J call TRBJ1-5, with D perhaps matching TRBD1 (5 bases). The CDR3 consists of 14 residues. V was cut by 1 base and J by 3 bases, with 7 bases left in between. Germline CDR1 is MNHNY and CDR2 is SVGAGI (reference sequence). This CDR3 is CASSYYRTNQPQHF. The CDR3 DNA reads TGTGCCAGCAGTTACTACAGGACCAATCAGCCCCAGCATTTT.

The V and J genes are TRBV5-6 and TRBJ2-3; D unresolved. V dropped 4 bases and J dropped 0 bases, with 18 bases sitting between them. Germline V lookup: CDR1 SGHDT, CDR2 YYEEEE. The CDR3 totals 17 residues. The CDR3 nucleotides read TGTGCCAGCAGCCGTAACCCGAGCACCGGAAGCACAGATACGCAGTATTTT. Residues: CASSRNPSTGSTDTQYF.